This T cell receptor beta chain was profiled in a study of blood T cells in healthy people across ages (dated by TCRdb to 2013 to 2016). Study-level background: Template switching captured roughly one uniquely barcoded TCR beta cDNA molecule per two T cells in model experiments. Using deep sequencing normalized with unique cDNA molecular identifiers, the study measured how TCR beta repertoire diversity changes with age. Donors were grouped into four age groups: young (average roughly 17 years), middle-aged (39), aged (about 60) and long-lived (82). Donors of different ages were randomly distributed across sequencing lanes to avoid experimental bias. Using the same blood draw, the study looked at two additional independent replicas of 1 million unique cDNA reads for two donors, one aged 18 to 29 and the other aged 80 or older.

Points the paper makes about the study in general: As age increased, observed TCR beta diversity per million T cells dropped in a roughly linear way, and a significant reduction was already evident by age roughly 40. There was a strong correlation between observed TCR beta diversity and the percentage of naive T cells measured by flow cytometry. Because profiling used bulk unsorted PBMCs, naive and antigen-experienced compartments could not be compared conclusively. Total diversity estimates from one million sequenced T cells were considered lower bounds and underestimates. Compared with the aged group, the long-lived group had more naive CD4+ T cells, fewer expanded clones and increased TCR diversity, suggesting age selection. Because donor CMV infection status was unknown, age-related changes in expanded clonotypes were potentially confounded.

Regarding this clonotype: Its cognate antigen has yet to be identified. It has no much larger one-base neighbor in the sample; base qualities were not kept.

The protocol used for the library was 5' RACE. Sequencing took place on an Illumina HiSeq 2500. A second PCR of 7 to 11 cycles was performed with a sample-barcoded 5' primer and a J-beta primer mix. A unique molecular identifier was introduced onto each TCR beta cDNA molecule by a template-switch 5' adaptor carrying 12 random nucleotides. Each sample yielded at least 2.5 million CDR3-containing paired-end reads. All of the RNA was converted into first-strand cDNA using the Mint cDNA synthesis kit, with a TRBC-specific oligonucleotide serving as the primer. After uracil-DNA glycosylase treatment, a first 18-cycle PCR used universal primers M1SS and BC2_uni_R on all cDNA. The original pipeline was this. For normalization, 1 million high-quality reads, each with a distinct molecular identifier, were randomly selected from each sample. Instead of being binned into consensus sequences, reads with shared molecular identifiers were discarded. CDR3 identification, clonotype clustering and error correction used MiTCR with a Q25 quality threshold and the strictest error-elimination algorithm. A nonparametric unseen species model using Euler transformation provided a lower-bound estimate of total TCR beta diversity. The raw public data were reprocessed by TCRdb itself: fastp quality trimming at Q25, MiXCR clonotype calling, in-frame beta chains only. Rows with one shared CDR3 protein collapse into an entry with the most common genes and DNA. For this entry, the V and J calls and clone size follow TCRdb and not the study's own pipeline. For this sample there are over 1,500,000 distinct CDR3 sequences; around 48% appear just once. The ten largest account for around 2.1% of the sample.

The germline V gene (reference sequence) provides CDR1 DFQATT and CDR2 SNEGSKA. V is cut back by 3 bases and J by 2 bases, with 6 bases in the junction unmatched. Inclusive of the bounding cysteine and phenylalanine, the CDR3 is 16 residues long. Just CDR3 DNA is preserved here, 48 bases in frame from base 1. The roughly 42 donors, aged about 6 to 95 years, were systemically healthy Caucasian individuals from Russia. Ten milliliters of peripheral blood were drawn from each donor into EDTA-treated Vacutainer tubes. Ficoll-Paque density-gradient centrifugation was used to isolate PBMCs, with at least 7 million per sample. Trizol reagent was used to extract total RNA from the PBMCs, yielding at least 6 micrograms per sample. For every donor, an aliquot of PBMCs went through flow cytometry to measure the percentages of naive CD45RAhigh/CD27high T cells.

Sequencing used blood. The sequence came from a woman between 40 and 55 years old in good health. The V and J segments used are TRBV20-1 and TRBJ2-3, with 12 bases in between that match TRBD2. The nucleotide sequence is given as TGCAGTGCTAGTACGCCTAGCGGGGGGGCCACAGATACGCAGTATTTT. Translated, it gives CSASTPSGGATDTQYF.